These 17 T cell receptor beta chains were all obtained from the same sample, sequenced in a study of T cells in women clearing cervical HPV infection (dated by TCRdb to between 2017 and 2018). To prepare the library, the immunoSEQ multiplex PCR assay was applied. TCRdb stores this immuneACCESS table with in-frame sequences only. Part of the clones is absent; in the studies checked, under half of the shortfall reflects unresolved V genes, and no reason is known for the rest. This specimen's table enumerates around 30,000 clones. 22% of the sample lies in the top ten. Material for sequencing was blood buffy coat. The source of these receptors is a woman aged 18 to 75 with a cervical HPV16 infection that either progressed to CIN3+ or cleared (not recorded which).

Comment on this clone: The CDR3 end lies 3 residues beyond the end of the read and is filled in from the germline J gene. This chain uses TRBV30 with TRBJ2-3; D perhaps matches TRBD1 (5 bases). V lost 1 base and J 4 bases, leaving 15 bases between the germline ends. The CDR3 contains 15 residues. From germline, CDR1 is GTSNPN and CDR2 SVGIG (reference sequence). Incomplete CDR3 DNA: TGTGCCTGGAGTGGGCAGGGTGGGGTTGCAGATACG. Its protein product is CAWSGQGGVADT. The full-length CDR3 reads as CAWSGQGGVADTQYF. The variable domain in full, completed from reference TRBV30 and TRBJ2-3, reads SQTIHQWPATLVQPVGSPLSLECTVEGTSNPNLYWYRQAAGRGLQLLFYSVGIGQISSEVPQNLSASRPQDRQFILSSKKLLLSDSGFYLCAWSGQGGVADTQYFGPGTRLTVL.

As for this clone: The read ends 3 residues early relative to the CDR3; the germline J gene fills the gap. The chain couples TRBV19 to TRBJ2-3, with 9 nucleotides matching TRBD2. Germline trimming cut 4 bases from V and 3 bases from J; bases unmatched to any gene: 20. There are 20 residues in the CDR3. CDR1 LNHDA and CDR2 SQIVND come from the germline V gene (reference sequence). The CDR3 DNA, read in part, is TGTGCCAGTAGTACACCGCGAACTCTAGTAGCGGGAGCACCGACAGATACG. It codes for CASSTPRTLVAGAPTDT. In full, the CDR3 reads CASSTPRTLVAGAPTDTQYF.

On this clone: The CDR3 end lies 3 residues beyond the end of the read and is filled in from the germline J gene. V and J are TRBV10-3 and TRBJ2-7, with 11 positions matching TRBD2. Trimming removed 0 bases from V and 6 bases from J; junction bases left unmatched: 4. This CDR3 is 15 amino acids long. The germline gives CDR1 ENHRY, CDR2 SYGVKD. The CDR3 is CAISESLAGVGEQYF. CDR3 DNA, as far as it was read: TGTGCCATCAGTGAGTCACTAGCGGGAGTTGGCGAG.

CDR3 DNA, as far as it was read: TGTGCCAGCAGCGTAGGTTTGGGGGGAACC. It yields the protein CASSVGLGGT. The whole CDR3 sequence reads CASSVGLGGTQYF. The rearrangement joins TRBV9 to TRBJ2-5; possibly TRBD2 for D (6 bases). The read ends 3 residues shy of where the CDR3 ends; the end is completed using the germline J gene. CDR3 size: 13 residues. Germline CDR1 SGDLS, CDR2 YYNGEE.

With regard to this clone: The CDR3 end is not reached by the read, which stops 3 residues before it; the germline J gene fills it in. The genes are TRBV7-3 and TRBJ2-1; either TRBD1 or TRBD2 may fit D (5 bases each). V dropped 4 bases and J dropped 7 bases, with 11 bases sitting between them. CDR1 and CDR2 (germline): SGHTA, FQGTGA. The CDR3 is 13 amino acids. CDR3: CASSSARENEQFF. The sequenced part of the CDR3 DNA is TGTGCCAGCAGCTCAGCCAGGGAGAATGAG.

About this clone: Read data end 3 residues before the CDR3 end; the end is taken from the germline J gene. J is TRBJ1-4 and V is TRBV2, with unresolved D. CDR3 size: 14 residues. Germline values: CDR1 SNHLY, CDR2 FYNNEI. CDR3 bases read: TGTGCCAGCAGTGCGCGCTTTGATAATTCACCA. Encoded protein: CASSARFDNSP. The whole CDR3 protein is CASSARFDNSPLFF.

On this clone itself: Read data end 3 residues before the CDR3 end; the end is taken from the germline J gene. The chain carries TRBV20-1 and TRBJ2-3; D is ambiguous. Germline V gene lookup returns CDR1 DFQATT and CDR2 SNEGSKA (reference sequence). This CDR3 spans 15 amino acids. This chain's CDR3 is CSARDGKDQRETQYF. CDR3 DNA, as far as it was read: TGCAGTGCTAGAGATGGTAAAGATCAGAGAGAGACG.

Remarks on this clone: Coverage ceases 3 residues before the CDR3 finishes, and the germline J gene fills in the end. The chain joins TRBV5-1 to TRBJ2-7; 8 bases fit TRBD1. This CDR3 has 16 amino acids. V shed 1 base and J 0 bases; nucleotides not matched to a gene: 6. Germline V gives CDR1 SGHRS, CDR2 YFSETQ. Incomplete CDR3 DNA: TGCGCCAGCAGCTTGTTAGGACAGGGCCTCTCCTACGAG. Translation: CASSLLGQGLSYE. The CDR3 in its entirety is CASSLLGQGLSYEQYF.

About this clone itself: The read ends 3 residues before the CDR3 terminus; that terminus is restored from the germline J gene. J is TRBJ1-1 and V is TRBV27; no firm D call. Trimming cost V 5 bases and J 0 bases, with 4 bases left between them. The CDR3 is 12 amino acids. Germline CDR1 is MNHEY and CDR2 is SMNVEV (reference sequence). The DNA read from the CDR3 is TGTGCCAGCAGTCATTTGAACACTGAA. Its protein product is CASSHLNTE. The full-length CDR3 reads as CASSHLNTEAFF.

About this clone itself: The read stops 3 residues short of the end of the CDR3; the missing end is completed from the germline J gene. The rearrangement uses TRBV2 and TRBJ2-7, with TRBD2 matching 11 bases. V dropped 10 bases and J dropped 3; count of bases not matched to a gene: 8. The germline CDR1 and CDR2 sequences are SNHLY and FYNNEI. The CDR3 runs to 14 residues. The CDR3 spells CAIDGLAGIYEQYF. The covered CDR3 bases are TGTGCCATCGACGGACTAGCGGGCATCTACGAG.

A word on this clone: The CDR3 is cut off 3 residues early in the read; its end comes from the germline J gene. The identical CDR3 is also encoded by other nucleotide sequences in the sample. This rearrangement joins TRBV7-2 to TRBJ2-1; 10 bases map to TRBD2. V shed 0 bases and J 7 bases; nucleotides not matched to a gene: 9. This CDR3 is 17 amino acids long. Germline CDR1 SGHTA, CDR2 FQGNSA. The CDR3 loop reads CASSLAVLAGGANEQFF. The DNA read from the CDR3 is TGTGCCAGCAGCTTAGCTGTGTTAGCGGGAGGAGCAAATGAG.

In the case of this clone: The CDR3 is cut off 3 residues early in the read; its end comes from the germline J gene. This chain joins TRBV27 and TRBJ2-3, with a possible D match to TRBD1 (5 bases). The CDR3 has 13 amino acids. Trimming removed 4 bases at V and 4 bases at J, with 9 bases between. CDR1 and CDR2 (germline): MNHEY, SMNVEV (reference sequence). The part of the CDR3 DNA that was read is TGTGCCAGCAGTTCCCTAGGGGCAGATACG. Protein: CASSSLGADT. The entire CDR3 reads CASSSLGADTQYF.

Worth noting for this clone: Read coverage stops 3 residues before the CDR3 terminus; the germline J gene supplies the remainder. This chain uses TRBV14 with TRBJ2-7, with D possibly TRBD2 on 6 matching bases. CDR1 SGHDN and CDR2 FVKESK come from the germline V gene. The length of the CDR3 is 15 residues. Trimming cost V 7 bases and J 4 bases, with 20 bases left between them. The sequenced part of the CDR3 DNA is TGTGCCAGCACCGTCTCCGGAGGGGCGGTGTACGAG. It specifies CASTVSGGAVYE. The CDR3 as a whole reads CASTVSGGAVYEQYF.

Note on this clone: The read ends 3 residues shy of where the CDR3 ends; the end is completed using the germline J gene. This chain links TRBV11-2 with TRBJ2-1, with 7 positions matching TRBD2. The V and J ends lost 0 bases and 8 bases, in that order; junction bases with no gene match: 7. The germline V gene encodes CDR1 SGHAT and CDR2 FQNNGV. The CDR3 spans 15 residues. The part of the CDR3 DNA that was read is TGTGCCAGCAGCTTAGATGGCGGGAGTCTCGATGAG. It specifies CASSLDGGSLDE. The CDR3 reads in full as CASSLDGGSLDEQFF.

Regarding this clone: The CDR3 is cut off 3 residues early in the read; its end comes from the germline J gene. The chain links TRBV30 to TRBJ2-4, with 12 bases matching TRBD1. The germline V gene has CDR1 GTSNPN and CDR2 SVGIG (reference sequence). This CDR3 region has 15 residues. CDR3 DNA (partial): TGTGCCTGGAGTGTAAGGGACAGGGGGCTTGGTGGT. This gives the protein CAWSVRDRGLGG. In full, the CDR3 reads CAWSVRDRGLGGQYF.

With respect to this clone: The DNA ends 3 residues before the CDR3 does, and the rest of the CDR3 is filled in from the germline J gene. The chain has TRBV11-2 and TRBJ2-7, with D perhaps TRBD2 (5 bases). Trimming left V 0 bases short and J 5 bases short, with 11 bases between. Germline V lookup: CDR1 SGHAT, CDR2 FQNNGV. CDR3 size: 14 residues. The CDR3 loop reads CASSLERVENEQYF. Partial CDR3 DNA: TGTGCCAGCAGCTTAGAGAGGGTGGAAAACGAG.

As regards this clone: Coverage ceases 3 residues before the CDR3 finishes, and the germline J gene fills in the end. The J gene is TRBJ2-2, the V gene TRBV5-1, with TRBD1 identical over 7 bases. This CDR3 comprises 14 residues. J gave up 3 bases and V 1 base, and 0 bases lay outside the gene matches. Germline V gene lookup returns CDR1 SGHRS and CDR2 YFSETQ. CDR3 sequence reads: CASSLTGDTGELFF. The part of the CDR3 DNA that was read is TGCGCCAGCAGCTTGACAGGGGACACCGGGGAG.